The entry below gives a single T cell receptor beta chain sequence along with its context. The record originates from a study of T cell clones after liver transplantation. Study background: Tolerance: complete withdrawal held at least one year, liver enzymes staying within twice normal.

Measured with immunoSEQ multiplex PCR; TCRdb has only the in-frame clones, and not every one. The data contain around 120,000 clones, roughly nine tenths of them singletons. The CDR3 consists of 14 residues. The V and J ends lost 6 bases and 1 base respectively, with 10 bases between them. Germline values: CDR1 ENHRY, CDR2 SYGVKD. This chain uses TRBV10-3 with TRBJ1-3, with D unresolved. The receptor comes from a human patient who received a liver transplant. Among the T cells, some may be from the graft donor. The sample here was CD4+ T cells from blood, taken 12 months after liver transplant. The CDR3 nucleotides read TGTGCCATCAGCGACCCGTCTTCTGGAAACACCATATATTTT. This encodes CAISDPSSGNTIYF.